Listed here are 18 T cell receptor beta chains from one sample, sequenced in a study of blood T cells in healthy people across ages. Then a second PCR, running roughly 6 to 12 cycles, was carried out with a sample-barcoded 5' primer and a J-beta primer mix. MiXCR, applied by TCRdb to the 5' RACE reads, yields one record per CDR3 protein. The sample yields some 800,000 distinct CDR3 sequences, around 42% seen once. Sequenced sample: blood. The receptor set was obtained from a man aged 55 to 70 in good health.

The V call is TRBV7-2, the J call TRBJ2-1; the D gene is possibly TRBD2 (7 bases). The tail of the sequence fits TRBJ2-7 better, so the J call may be wrong. The CDR3 sequence is 15 residues long. Germline V gene sequence: CDR1 SGHTA, CDR2 FQGNSA. The CDR3 is CASTASAGAYNEQYF. DNA of the CDR3: TGTGCCAGCACCGCCTCTGCGGGGGCCTACAATGAGCAGTACTTC.

Many counts were recorded for this clonotype. The V call is TRBV29-1, the J call TRBJ2-5, with 8 positions matching TRBD2. The CDR3 is 14 residues long. With V trimmed by 6 bases and J by 2 bases, 8 bases remained unmatched. Per the germline V gene, CDR1 is SQVTM and CDR2 is ANQGSEA. This CDR3 is CSVLSGVVQETQYF. For the CDR3, the DNA is TGCAGCGTACTTAGCGGGGTTGTACAAGAGACCCAGTACTTC.

This clonotype occurred a few times. This chain connects TRBV2 to TRBJ2-7, with D maybe TRBD1 (6 bases). The CDR3 runs to 12 residues. Per germline, CDR1 SNHLY and CDR2 FYNNEI. The V gene lost 7 bases and the J gene lost 3 bases, with 10 bases spanning the gap. CDR3 bases: TGTGCCAGCACCCAGGGGTACTACGAGCAGTACTTC. Translation gives CASTQGYYEQYF.

The chain couples TRBV6-1 to TRBJ2-5, with TRBD1 matching 9 bases. This CDR3 has 15 residues. CDR1 MNHNS and CDR2 SASEGT come from the germline V gene. V dropped 5 bases and J dropped 2; count of bases not matched to a gene: 6. CDR3 amino acids: CASSTTGGGQETQYF. DNA of the CDR3: TGTGCCAGCAGTACGACAGGGGGGGGTCAAGAGACCCAGTACTTC.

This clonotype came up a few times. The rearrangement links TRBV12-3 or TRBV12-4 to TRBJ1-2, with D perhaps matching TRBD1 (5 bases). Trimming left V 0 bases short and J 6 bases short, with 14 bases between. The CDR3 sequence is 15 residues long. Here the CDR3 DNA reads TGTGCCAGCAGTTTAGCGCTGAAGGCAGGGCATGGCTACACCTTC. It specifies CASSLALKAGHGYTF.

This clonotype came up a few times. The V and J genes are TRBV7-9 and TRBJ2-1, with D unclear. This CDR3 region has 16 residues. V lost 5 bases and J 0 bases, leaving 14 bases between the germline ends. CDR1 SEHNR and CDR2 FQNEAQ come from the germline V gene (reference sequence). CDR3 DNA: TGTGCCAGCAGCAATGGACGCCAGAGCTCCTACAATGAGCAGTTCTTC. Amino acids: CASSNGRQSSYNEQFF.

The J gene is TRBJ2-2, the V gene TRBV9; D may be TRBD1 (6 bases). This CDR3 is built from 16 residues. Germline V gives CDR1 SGDLS, CDR2 YYNGEE. The V and J ends lost 3 bases and 1 base respectively, with 13 bases between them. The CDR3 DNA sequence: TGTGCCAGCAGCGCACTACCGGGACAGAACACCGGGGAGCTGTTTTTT. Translating gives CASSALPGQNTGELFF.

The genes are TRBV5-4 and TRBJ2-7; no clear D. The germline V gene has CDR1 SGHNT and CDR2 YYREEE (reference sequence). Trimming shortened V by 4 bases and J by 5 bases, and 13 bases separated the two germline ends. This CDR3 has 13 residues. This CDR3 is CASSPSGQHEQYF. The CDR3 DNA reads as TGTGCCAGCAGCCCATCTGGTCAACACGAGCAGTACTTC.

The V and J genes are TRBV20-1 and TRBJ2-3; 7 bases are shared with TRBD1. The CDR3 is 13 residues long. The junction had 8 bases not matched to a gene; V was cut back by 6 bases and J by 5 bases. Germline values: CDR1 DFQATT, CDR2 SNEGSKA (reference sequence). CDR3 nucleotides: TGCAGTGCCGGCGACAGGGTGGTAGATACGCAGTATTTT. The encoded protein is CSAGDRVVDTQYF.

The rearrangement joins TRBV20-1 to TRBJ2-5; 16 bases are a match to TRBD2. Germline V CDR1 and CDR2: DFQATT, SNEGSKA (reference sequence). There are 15 residues in the CDR3. V shed 6 bases and J 2 bases; nucleotides not matched to a gene: 3. As DNA, the CDR3 is TGCAGTGCCCCGGGACTAGCGGGGGGGCAAGAGACCCAGTACTTC. Encoded protein: CSAPGLAGGQETQYF.

With respect to this clonotype: Its ends do not fully match the called genes, so a read error is possible. The gene calls are TRBV5-1 and TRBJ1-1; D remains ambiguous. This CDR3 is 14 amino acids long. CDR1 is SGHRS and CDR2 is YFSETQ in the germline V gene. The CDR3 is CASSLEHLNAEAFF. CDR3 sequence (DNA): TGCGCCAGCAGCTTGGAACATTTGAACGCTGAAGCTTTCTTT. The whole variable domain, filled in from reference TRBV5-1 and TRBJ1-1, reads KAGVTQTPRYLIKTRGQQVTLSCSPISGHRSVSWYQQTPGQGLQFLFEYFSETQRNKGNFPGRFSGRQFSNSRSEMNVSTLELGDSALYLCASSLEHLNAEAFFGQGTRLTVV.

The gene calls are TRBV4-1 and TRBJ1-2; D gene ambiguous. V shed 0 bases and J shed 8 bases, with 13 bases lying between them. In germline, CDR1 is MGHRA, CDR2 YSYEKL. This CDR3 spans 14 amino acids. The CDR3 reads CASSQERWPGGYTF. CDR3 DNA sequence: TGCGCCAGCAGCCAAGAAAGGTGGCCGGGGGGCTACACCTTC.

This clonotype came up a few times. V gene TRBV10-3 combines with J gene TRBJ2-1; D is undetermined. V was cut by 7 bases and J by 5 bases, with 9 bases left in between. Germline V gene data show CDR1 as ENHRY and CDR2 as SYGVKD. The CDR3 loop spans 12 amino acids. For the CDR3, the DNA is TGTGCCATCAAGAAAGGGAACAATGAGCAGTTCTTC. As protein: CAIKKGNNEQFF.

This chain uses TRBV15 with TRBJ2-1; D gene uncertain. CDR1 and CDR2 from the germline V gene are LNHNV and YYDKDF (reference sequence). There are 12 residues in the CDR3. V was shortened by 1 base and J by 7 bases, with 5 bases between the two germline ends. As DNA, the CDR3 is TGTGCCACCAGCAGAGGAGGTAATGAGCAGTTCTTC. Protein product: CATSRGGNEQFF.

This clonotype was observed many times. This chain links TRBV2 with TRBJ2-7; tentative D call: TRBD1 (6 bases). The V and J ends lost 5 bases and 2 bases respectively, with 13 bases between them. The CDR3 length is 14 residues. The germline V gene encodes CDR1 SNHLY and CDR2 FYNNEI. The CDR3 loop reads CASSPGQRAYEQYF. CDR3 nucleotides: TGTGCCAGCAGTCCAGGACAGAGAGCCTACGAGCAGTACTTC.

The gene calls are TRBV7-8 and TRBJ1-4; D call uncertain. Germline V lookup: CDR1 SGHVS, CDR2 FQNEAQ. The CDR3 covers 15 residues. Trimming took 5 bases from V and 0 from J, leaving 10 bases between them. In DNA form, the CDR3 reads TGTGCCAGCAGCAAGAACAGAGCAACTAATGAAAAACTGTTTTTT. It specifies CASSKNRATNEKLFF. The variable domain in full, with the rest retrieved from reference TRBV7-8 and TRBJ1-4, is GAGVSQSPRYKVAKRGQDVALRCDPISGHVSLFWYQQALGQGPEFLTYFQNEAQLDKSGLPSDRFFAERPEGSVSTLKIQRTQQEDSAVYLCASSKNRATNEKLFFGSGTQLSVL.

For this clonotype: A junction boundary mismatches the germline segment, possibly from a read error. V and J are TRBV7-2 and TRBJ2-3, with TRBD2 matching 10 bases. Germline V gene lookup returns CDR1 SGHTA and CDR2 FQGNSA. This CDR3 has 19 residues. CDR3 protein: CASSLGLAGVTWGEDTRYF. CDR3 sequence (DNA): TGTGCCAGCAGCTTAGGCCTAGCGGGGGTGACCTGGGGTGAAGATACGCGGTATTTT.

This clonotype was picked up a small number of times. The genes are TRBV25-1 and TRBJ1-6, with D maybe TRBD1 (6 bases). CDR3 size: 13 residues. The germline V gene has CDR1 MGHDK and CDR2 SYGVNS. The germline V and J ends were trimmed by 7 bases and 10 bases, with 14 bases remaining between them. As DNA, the CDR3 is TGTGCCAGCACCGGGGACACCCCATCACCCCTCCACTTT. This encodes CASTGDTPSPLHF.